This entry is about one TCR beta chain. Profiled with immunoSEQ multiplex PCR; TCRdb holds only in-frame clones, not every one. There are about 39,000 clones in the sample; 91% occur only once, and just under 2% lies in the top ten. CDR1 and CDR2 from the germline V gene are SGHTA and FQGNSA. V was pared by 5 bases and J by 3 bases, with 14 bases between. This CDR3 has 14 amino acids. The data stem from a study of T cell changes during pregnancy in multiple sclerosis. The sample here was CD4+ T cells from peripheral blood mononuclear cells, taken after pregnancy. The chain recombines TRBV7-2 with TRBJ2-7; D is unclear. The receptor's source is a female donor in good health, enrolled as a control in a pregnancy study. The CDR3 here is CASSTDPHSYEQYF. CDR3 bases: TGTGCCAGCAGCACAGACCCCCATAGCTACGAGCAGTACTTC.